This TCR beta chain appears in the sequencing data of a study of T cells in Graves' hyperthyroidism and ophthalmopathy. For the study at large: Upon initial diagnosis and before any treatment, peripheral blood was collected.

The CDR3 has 15 amino acids. J lost 7 bases, V lost 5 bases, and 9 bases had no gene match. CDR1 is MNHNS, CDR2 SASEGT, per germline. Amplification of TCR beta CDR3 regions was performed using RNA transcripts as template. First-round RT-PCR targeting the TCR CDR3 was performed with the HTBI primer set. TCRdb fed the multiplex PCR reads into MiXCR, producing one record per CDR3 protein. Of approximately 260,000 distinct CDR3 sequences listed, about 16% were seen once; the top ten hold 30%. The rearrangement uses TRBV6-1 and TRBJ1-2, with TRBD1 matching over 11 bases. This clonotype originated in a woman in her 50s with Graves' hyperthyroidism that later progressed to Graves' ophthalmopathy. Sequencing input: blood. CDR3 protein: CASSSRDRGFGGYTF. The CDR3, as DNA: TGTGCCAGCAGTTCCAGGGACAGGGGGTTTGGTGGCTACACCTTC.